A selection of T cell receptor beta chains follows, all from one sample in a study of a mutant IDH1 vaccine in newly diagnosed glioma. Their recognized antigens are unknown. Using immunoSEQ multiplex PCR, the repertoire was profiled, and TCRdb retains in-frame clones only, with some absent. In the table there are approximately 44,000 clones, 70% to 85% of which are singletons. Here the sequenced sample was PBMCs, taken from a glioma patient whose treatment included an IDH1 peptide vaccine. The receptors shown here come from a woman aged 18-29 years with glioma. Some clones in this sample may be carry-over from other donors' samples. The CDR3 runs from the conserved cysteine through the conserved F or W. D genes are given only for firm matches. A clone size is listed for some rows: how often the clone was seen (once, few, many), or a class if it is expanded.

v_gene: TRBV4-3; d_gene: -; j_gene: TRBJ1-5; abundance: -; CDR3aa: CASSQDPPPSNQPQHF; CDR3nt: TGCGCCAGCAGCCAAGATCCCCCACCCAGCAATCAGCCCCAGCATTTT
v_gene: TRBV27; d_gene: -; j_gene: TRBJ2-5; abundance: few; CDR3aa: CASSLWGEQETQYF; CDR3nt: TGTGCCAGCAGTTTATGGGGAGAACAAGAGACCCAGTACTTC
v_gene: TRBV10-2; d_gene: -; j_gene: TRBJ1-1; abundance: -; CDR3aa: CASSAGVNTEAFF; CDR3nt: TGCGCCAGCAGTGCTGGGGTGAACACTGAAGCTTTCTTT
v_gene: TRBV4-1; d_gene: TRBD2; j_gene: TRBJ2-7; abundance: -; CDR3aa: CASSQPSGRLHEQYF; CDR3nt: TGCGCCAGCAGCCAGCCAAGCGGGAGGCTCCACGAGCAGTACTTC
v_gene: TRBV27; d_gene: TRBD1; j_gene: TRBJ2-5; abundance: -; CDR3aa: CASRTGDRRETQYF; CDR3nt: TGTGCCAGCAGGACAGGGGACAGGCGAGAGACCCAGTACTTC
v_gene: TRBV5-6; d_gene: TRBD2; j_gene: TRBJ2-1; abundance: -; CDR3aa: CASSLGAGWGNEQFF; CDR3nt: TGTGCCAGCAGCTTGGGAGCGGGGTGGGGCAATGAGCAGTTCTTC
v_gene: TRBV19; d_gene: -; j_gene: TRBJ2-7; abundance: -; CDR3aa: CASRNPRDHYEQYF; CDR3nt: TGTGCCAGTAGAAACCCGCGGGACCACTACGAGCAGTACTTC
v_gene: TRBV4-3; d_gene: -; j_gene: TRBJ1-2; abundance: -; CDR3aa: CASSQDVNSKGYTF; CDR3nt: TGCGCCAGCAGCCAAGATGTTAACAGCAAAGGCTACACCTTC
v_gene: TRBV6-6; d_gene: -; j_gene: TRBJ2-5; abundance: -; CDR3aa: CASSYAAGQETQYF; CDR3nt: TGTGCCAGCAGTTACGCGGCGGGACAAGAGACCCAGTACTTC
v_gene: TRBV18; d_gene: -; j_gene: TRBJ1-1; abundance: -; CDR3aa: CASSLKGEPSGTEAFF; CDR3nt: TGTGCCAGCTCACTTAAAGGGGAACCCTCAGGGACTGAAGCTTTCTTT
v_gene: TRBV4-1; d_gene: -; j_gene: TRBJ1-6; abundance: -; CDR3aa: CASSSIHTFKDSPLHF; CDR3nt: TGCGCCAGCAGCTCCATCCACACCTTCAAGGATTCACCCCTCCACTTT
v_gene: TRBV28; d_gene: -; j_gene: TRBJ2-7; abundance: -; CDR3aa: CASSLSHEQYF; CDR3nt: TGTGCCAGCAGTTTATCCCACGAGCAGTACTTC
v_gene: TRBV27; d_gene: TRBD2; j_gene: TRBJ2-6; abundance: -; CDR3aa: CASRMGGVSGANVLTF; CDR3nt: TGTGCCAGCAGAATGGGAGGGGTGTCTGGGGCCAACGTCCTGACTTTC
v_gene: TRBV7-2; d_gene: -; j_gene: TRBJ1-5; abundance: few; CDR3aa: CASSSGLRYQPQHF; CDR3nt: TGTGCCAGCAGCTCGGGACTAAGGTATCAGCCCCAGCATTTT
v_gene: TRBV7-9; d_gene: -; j_gene: TRBJ1-2; abundance: -; CDR3aa: CASSLPRGGYTF; CDR3nt: TGTGCCAGCAGCTTACCCAGGGGCGGCTACACCTTC
v_gene: TRBV15; d_gene: -; j_gene: TRBJ2-2; abundance: -; CDR3aa: CATSRVGNPGELFF; CDR3nt: TGTGCCACCAGCAGAGTTGGGAACCCCGGGGAGCTGTTTTTT
v_gene: TRBV18; d_gene: TRBD2; j_gene: TRBJ2-2; abundance: -; CDR3aa: CASSPLSGIGTGELFF; CDR3nt: TGTGCCAGCTCACCCCTTAGCGGGATAGGCACCGGGGAGCTGTTTTTT
v_gene: TRBV5-6; d_gene: TRBD1; j_gene: TRBJ1-2; abundance: -; CDR3aa: CASSSRGTGLDYGYTF; CDR3nt: TGTGCCAGCAGCTCTCGCGGGACAGGGTTGGACTATGGCTACACCTTC
v_gene: TRBV5-4; d_gene: TRBD1; j_gene: TRBJ1-1; abundance: -; CDR3aa: CASKGSDRERATEAFF; CDR3nt: TGTGCCAGCAAAGGTAGTGACAGGGAAAGAGCCACTGAAGCTTTCTTT
v_gene: TRBV14; d_gene: -; j_gene: TRBJ2-7; abundance: once; CDR3aa: CASSARESYEQYF; CDR3nt: TGTGCCAGCAGCGCCCGGGAAAGCTACGAGCAGTACTTC
v_gene: TRBV9; d_gene: TRBD2; j_gene: TRBJ2-2; abundance: -; CDR3aa: CASSARLAGEGGELFF; CDR3nt: TGTGCCAGCAGCGCCAGACTAGCGGGAGAGGGCGGGGAGCTGTTTTTT
v_gene: TRBV5-1; d_gene: -; j_gene: TRBJ1-6; abundance: -; CDR3aa: CASSLDPGTPLHF; CDR3nt: TGCGCCAGCAGCTTGGACCCGGGGACACCCCTCCACTTT
v_gene: TRBV25-1; d_gene: TRBD1; j_gene: TRBJ2-7; abundance: -; CDR3aa: CASSEWGTGGEQYF; CDR3nt: TGTGCCAGCAGTGAATGGGGGACAGGGGGCGAGCAGTACTTC
v_gene: TRBV19; d_gene: -; j_gene: TRBJ2-1; abundance: -; CDR3aa: CASSILARPDEQFF; CDR3nt: TGTGCCAGTAGTATACTCGCCCGGCCCGATGAGCAGTTCTTC
v_gene: TRBV4-2; d_gene: TRBD1; j_gene: TRBJ2-7; abundance: once; CDR3aa: CASSQDPWTGREQYF; CDR3nt: TGTGCCAGCAGCCAAGATCCCTGGACAGGGCGCGAGCAGTACTTC
v_gene: TRBV7-9; d_gene: -; j_gene: TRBJ2-7; abundance: -; CDR3aa: CASSLGGSNEQYF; CDR3nt: TGTGCCAGCAGCTTAGGCGGGTCCAACGAGCAGTACTTC
v_gene: TRBV6-6; d_gene: -; j_gene: TRBJ1-2; abundance: -; CDR3aa: CASSSQGGMDGYTF; CDR3nt: TGTGCCAGCAGTTCTCAGGGAGGGATGGATGGCTACACCTTC
v_gene: TRBV5-5; d_gene: TRBD1; j_gene: TRBJ2-7; abundance: -; CDR3aa: CASSWDRPYEQYF; CDR3nt: TGTGCCAGCAGCTGGGACAGACCCTACGAGCAGTACTTC
v_gene: TRBV20-1; d_gene: -; j_gene: TRBJ2-3; abundance: -; CDR3aa: CSARATDTQYF; CDR3nt: TGCAGTGCTAGGGCCACAGATACGCAGTATTTT
v_gene: TRBV6-5; d_gene: -; j_gene: TRBJ2-4; abundance: -; CDR3aa: CASSYRKGGNIQYF; CDR3nt: TGTGCCAGCAGTTACCGTAAGGGGGGGAACATTCAGTACTTC
v_gene: TRBV15; d_gene: TRBD2; j_gene: TRBJ2-1; abundance: -; CDR3aa: CATSRERGGSGSSYNEQFF; CDR3nt: TGTGCCACCAGCAGAGAGAGGGGTGGTAGCGGGAGCTCCTACAATGAGCAGTTCTTC
v_gene: TRBV5-6; d_gene: -; j_gene: TRBJ1-2; abundance: -; CDR3aa: CASSETGGLYGYTF; CDR3nt: TGTGCCAGCAGCGAGACTGGGGGCCTCTATGGCTACACCTTC
v_gene: TRBV7-9; d_gene: TRBD1; j_gene: TRBJ1-1; abundance: few; CDR3aa: CASSPRDRGRNTEAFF; CDR3nt: TGTGCCAGCAGCCCCCGGGACAGGGGGAGGAACACTGAAGCTTTCTTT
v_gene: TRBV9; d_gene: TRBD1; j_gene: TRBJ1-2; abundance: -; CDR3aa: CASSAPRQGNPAYGYTF; CDR3nt: TGTGCCAGCAGCGCCCCGCGACAGGGGAACCCTGCTTATGGCTACACCTTC
v_gene: TRBV6-4; d_gene: -; j_gene: TRBJ2-1; abundance: -; CDR3aa: CASSETSEDEQFF; CDR3nt: TGTGCCAGCTCTGAGACATCCGAGGATGAGCAGTTCTTC
v_gene: TRBV5-6; d_gene: -; j_gene: TRBJ2-7; abundance: -; CDR3aa: CASSWGTVEQYF; CDR3nt: TGTGCCAGCAGCTGGGGGACTGTCGAGCAGTACTTC
v_gene: TRBV7-9; d_gene: -; j_gene: TRBJ2-7; abundance: -; CDR3aa: CASSPSALGYEQYF; CDR3nt: TGTGCCAGCAGCCCTAGCGCTCTGGGCTACGAGCAGTACTTC
v_gene: TRBV7-9; d_gene: TRBD1; j_gene: TRBJ2-7; abundance: -; CDR3aa: CASSSRDSTYEQYF; CDR3nt: TGTGCCAGCAGCTCCCGGGACAGTACCTACGAGCAGTACTTC
v_gene: TRBV11-3; d_gene: -; j_gene: TRBJ1-2; abundance: -; CDR3aa: CASSLGNSLGYTF; CDR3nt: TGTGCCAGCAGCTTAGGGAATTCCCTGGGCTACACCTTC
v_gene: TRBV14; d_gene: -; j_gene: TRBJ1-4; abundance: -; CDR3aa: CASSQGGLPPTNEKLFF; CDR3nt: TGTGCCAGCAGCCAAGGGGGGCTGCCCCCAACTAATGAAAAACTGTTTTTT
v_gene: TRBV21-1; d_gene: -; j_gene: TRBJ1-1; abundance: -; CDR3aa: CASNGQGHLLQGRDTEAFF; CDR3nt: TGTGCCAGCAACGGACAGGGGCATCTACTCCAAGGGCGGGACACTGAAGCTTTCTTT
v_gene: TRBV28; d_gene: TRBD1; j_gene: TRBJ1-4; abundance: -; CDR3aa: CATTQGDGEKLFF; CDR3nt: TGTGCCACCACGCAGGGGGACGGTGAAAAACTGTTTTTT
v_gene: TRBV2; d_gene: -; j_gene: TRBJ2-7; abundance: -; CDR3aa: CASSGLHSYEQYF; CDR3nt: TGTGCCAGCAGTGGACTCCACTCCTACGAGCAGTACTTC
v_gene: TRBV7-2; d_gene: -; j_gene: TRBJ1-1; abundance: -; CDR3aa: CASSLVQTGSGGNTEAFF; CDR3nt: TGTGCCAGCAGCTTAGTGCAAACAGGGTCCGGAGGGAACACTGAAGCTTTCTTT
v_gene: TRBV4-2; d_gene: -; j_gene: TRBJ2-1; abundance: -; CDR3aa: CASSLQGYNEQFF; CDR3nt: TGTGCCAGCAGCCTACAGGGTTACAATGAGCAGTTCTTC
v_gene: TRBV7-8; d_gene: TRBD1; j_gene: TRBJ2-7; abundance: -; CDR3aa: CASSLAGTGVFEQYF; CDR3nt: TGTGCCAGCAGCTTAGCAGGGACAGGGGTTTTCGAGCAGTACTTC
v_gene: TRBV18; d_gene: TRBD2; j_gene: TRBJ2-3; abundance: -; CDR3aa: CASSPLAGGPSDTQYF; CDR3nt: TGTGCCAGCTCACCACTTGCGGGAGGGCCGTCAGATACGCAGTATTTT
v_gene: TRBV19; d_gene: -; j_gene: TRBJ2-7; abundance: -; CDR3aa: CASTSGPNQPYEQYF; CDR3nt: TGTGCCAGTACCTCGGGGCCTAATCAGCCCTACGAGCAGTACTTC
v_gene: TRBV7-3; d_gene: -; j_gene: TRBJ1-1; abundance: -; CDR3aa: CASSLQGGTEAFF; CDR3nt: TGTGCCAGCAGCCTACAGGGAGGCACTGAAGCTTTCTTT
v_gene: TRBV19; d_gene: TRBD2; j_gene: TRBJ2-1; abundance: -; CDR3aa: CASRLAGADEQFF; CDR3nt: TGTGCCAGCAGACTAGCGGGGGCCGATGAGCAGTTCTTC
v_gene: TRBV5-1; d_gene: TRBD1; j_gene: TRBJ2-7; abundance: -; CDR3aa: CASSQGIGTVSSYEQYF; CDR3nt: TGCGCCAGCAGCCAGGGGATTGGGACAGTGAGCTCCTACGAGCAGTACTTC
v_gene: TRBV9; d_gene: -; j_gene: TRBJ1-3; abundance: -; CDR3aa: CASSVEGTGNTIYF; CDR3nt: TGTGCCAGCAGCGTGGAGGGCACTGGAAACACCATATATTTT
v_gene: TRBV5-6; d_gene: -; j_gene: TRBJ1-2; abundance: -; CDR3aa: CASSSTLGGGYTF; CDR3nt: TGTGCCAGCAGCTCGACCCTCGGGGGCGGCTACACCTTC
v_gene: TRBV14; d_gene: -; j_gene: TRBJ2-2; abundance: once; CDR3aa: CASSRWGTGELFF; CDR3nt: TGTGCCAGCAGCCGGTGGGGCACCGGGGAGCTGTTTTTT
v_gene: TRBV5-1; d_gene: TRBD2; j_gene: TRBJ2-5; abundance: -; CDR3aa: CASSLEPAGGQETQYF; CDR3nt: TGCGCCAGCAGCCTAGAACCAGCGGGAGGCCAAGAGACCCAGTACTTC
v_gene: TRBV7-9; d_gene: TRBD1; j_gene: TRBJ2-3; abundance: -; CDR3aa: CASSPWTGPSTDTQYF; CDR3nt: TGTGCCAGCAGCCCCTGGACAGGGCCGAGCACAGATACGCAGTATTTT
v_gene: TRBV7-9; d_gene: -; j_gene: TRBJ2-1; abundance: -; CDR3aa: CASSFLSVYNEQFF; CDR3nt: TGTGCCAGCAGCTTCCTATCGGTCTACAATGAGCAGTTCTTC
v_gene: TRBV7-8; d_gene: -; j_gene: TRBJ1-1; abundance: -; CDR3aa: CASSADQNTEAFF; CDR3nt: TGTGCCAGCAGCGCTGACCAGAACACTGAAGCTTTCTTT
v_gene: TRBV6-5; d_gene: TRBD2; j_gene: TRBJ2-7; abundance: -; CDR3aa: CASSYSMPSGGWEQYF; CDR3nt: TGTGCCAGCAGTTACTCGATGCCGAGCGGGGGTTGGGAGCAGTACTTC
v_gene: TRBV6-1; d_gene: -; j_gene: TRBJ2-2; abundance: -; CDR3aa: CASSESNTGELFF; CDR3nt: TGTGCCAGCAGTGAATCCAACACCGGGGAGCTGTTTTTT